Described below is a single T cell receptor beta chain sequence and its context. As yet, its antigen is unknown. CDR3 size: 15 residues. CDR1 and CDR2 from the germline V gene are SQVTM and ANQGSEA. Trimming left V 6 bases short and J 8 bases short, with 23 bases between. This sample stems from a study of response to subunit inactivated influenza vaccine. TCRdb reprocessed the RT-PCR reads with MiXCR, giving one entry per CDR3 protein. Of some 640,000 distinct CDR3 sequences in the sample, around 13% were seen once. Study-wide results and caveats: There was a suggestion from the authors that each seasonal influenza vaccination recruits few new T cells.

Sequencing was performed on PBMCs from blood, taken around 15 days before vaccination. The receptor was isolated from a man aged 50-59 years who received an inactivated influenza vaccine. The chain couples TRBV29-1 to TRBJ2-4; tentative D call: TRBD1 (6 bases). CDR3 region: CSVTQGTAKGDIQYF. As DNA, the CDR3 is TGCAGCGTGACCCAGGGGACCGCCAAAGGAGACATTCAGTACTTC.